The clone carrying this T cell receptor beta chain is judged medium-sized. The antigen remains undetermined. The iRepertoire nested amplicon-rescue multiplex PCR amplified TCR alpha and beta CDR3s from RNA. Input was roughly 85-450 ng of tissue mRNA or PBMC total RNA. TCRdb reprocessed the multiplex PCR reads via MiXCR and lists one record per CDR3 protein. Of 5,000 to 7,000 distinct CDR3 sequences listed, 40% to 55% were seen once; the top ten hold approximately 24%. Trimming left V 6 bases short and J 6 bases short, with 21 bases between. The germline CDR1 and CDR2 sequences are DFQATT and SNEGSKA (reference sequence). This CDR3 is 16 amino acids long. The data were taken from a study of glioma-infiltrating T cells. Study-wide results and limits: Above-expected tissue-blood divergence occurred in all gliomas, most in low-grade ones. Only very few CDR3 sequences appeared in both tissue and blood.

The specimen sequenced was glioma tissue, nonneoplastic brain tissue, or PBMCs (not recorded which). This chain uses TRBV20-1 with TRBJ1-6; D perhaps matches TRBD1 (5 bases). The source is a human donor with low-grade glioma or glioblastoma, undergoing nonglioma brain surgery, or in good health (not recorded which). The CDR3 DNA follows: TGCAGTGCGATCCGGGACCGAACGATGGGTAATTCACCCCTCCACTTT. This encodes CSAIRDRTMGNSPLHF.